The source of this T cell receptor beta chain is a study of T cells after yellow fever vaccination. Turning to the study itself: Fractions of low cell number were prepared using SMART-Seq v4 Ultra Low Input. General observations from the study: Most primary-vaccination clones recurred post-booster (approximately 96% CD4, roughly 91% CD8).

MiXCR, run by TCRdb on the 5' RACE reads, gives a single entry per CDR3 protein. The data show around 300,000 distinct CDR3 sequences, approximately 4% seen once. CDR1 is SGHRS and CDR2 is YFSETQ in the germline V gene. The CDR3 has 16 amino acids. Between the trimmed V and J ends, which lost 4 bases and 3 bases, there was a span of 19 bases. This clonotype showed up many times. Its antigen remains unknown. This TCR was sampled from a young man who received the YFV17D yellow fever vaccine. The input for sequencing was PBMCs, taken 15 days after the yellow fever booster vaccination. The V and J genes are TRBV5-1 and TRBJ1-1; TRBD1 might be the D (6 bases). CDR3 in amino acids: CASSPGAGAVDTEAFF. DNA of the CDR3: TGCGCCAGCAGCCCCGGGGCGGGGGCTGTCGACACTGAAGCTTTCTTT. Looking up the rest from reference TRBV5-1 and TRBJ1-1 gives the full variable domain: KAGVTQTPRYLIKTRGQQVTLSCSPISGHRSVSWYQQTPGQGLQFLFEYFSETQRNKGNFPGRFSGRQFSNSRSEMNVSTLELGDSALYLCASSPGAGAVDTEAFFGQGTRLTVV.